This record concerns one T cell receptor (beta chain) sequence. Germline assignment: CDR1 SEHNR and CDR2 FQNEAQ (reference sequence). The CDR3 contains 15 residues. The ends lost 4 bases at V and 0 bases at J; junction bases unmatched: 6. This record belongs to a study of control samples from healthy donors and cancer patients. The repertoire was sequenced with immunoSEQ multiplex PCR; TCRdb's copy has only in-frame clones and lacks some. There are 150,000 or so clones in the sample; roughly 93% occur only once, and roughly 5.7% lies in the top ten. The sample taken for sequencing was blood. This TCR derives from a man aged 18-30 years in good health. V usage is TRBV7-9 and J usage is TRBJ2-7; 7 nucleotides agree with TRBD2. The CDR3 DNA reads as TGTGCCAGCAGCTCCGGGGGGTTGAGCTCCTACGAGCAGTACTTC. Translating it yields CASSSGGLSSYEQYF. The full variable domain, in which reference TRBV7-9 and TRBJ2-7 provide the parts outside the CDR3, is DTGVSQNPRHKITKRGQNVTFRCDPISEHNRLYWYRQTLGQGPEFLTYFQNEAQLEKSRLLSDRFSAERPKGSFSTLEIQRTEQGDSAMYLCASSSGGLSSYEQYFGPGTRLTVT.